This entry describes one T cell receptor beta chain. The same CDR3 can be traced to other DNA sequences in this sample. Libraries were prepared by immunoSEQ multiplex PCR; TCRdb keeps only in-frame clonotypes and omits some of them. The sample includes some 1,100,000 clones, around 82% of them seen just once. All the donors were Caucasian adults who lived in Nashville, Tennessee. The sample originates from a study of shared clonotypes between healthy human individuals. V lost 0 bases and J lost 5, with 4 bases in between. Germline-derived CDR1 and CDR2 are SNHLY and FYNNEI. This CDR3 has 12 residues. The rearrangement links TRBV2 to TRBJ2-5; D is ambiguous. The sequenced sample was memory CD4+ T cells from PBMCs. The subset: CD45RA-negative fraction. The origin of this receptor is a man between 18 and 29 years old in good health. Some clones in this sample may be carry-over from other donors' samples. In DNA form, the CDR3 reads TGTGCCAGCAGTGAAGCACAGGAGACCCAGTACTTC. Amino acids: CASSEAQETQYF.